This T cell receptor (beta chain) originates from a study of blood T cell repertoires in COVID-19. Study information: Samples taken during acute and convalescent COVID-19 were collected in the United States, Italy and Spain. In each case, the material was cDNA or gDNA derived from T cells, B-cell-depleted T cells, or PBMCs.

Clinical history reported by participants formed the basis on which cohorts were assigned. Original handling: Reference gene primer amplification yielded estimated nucleated cell counts. This table comes from immunoSEQ multiplex PCR, and its TCRdb copy is limited to in-frame clones, with some not included. V, J and clone size derive from that table, while D and trimming were established from the DNA sequence. This sample carries about 340,000 clones, about 92% of them seen once, and the ten largest clones take around 18%. The germline gives CDR1 SGHRS, CDR2 YFSETQ. There are 15 residues in the CDR3. V lost 0 bases, J lost 2 bases, and 3 bases stayed unmatched.

V and J are TRBV5-1 and TRBJ2-7, with 9 bases identical to TRBD2. Material for sequencing was PBMCs or T cells enriched from blood (not recorded which). The receptor was isolated from a woman aged 25 to 45 who had recovered from COVID-19. CDR3 protein: CASSLEASGAYEQYF. In nucleotides, the CDR3 is TGCGCCAGCAGCTTGGAGGCTAGCGGGGCCTACGAGCAGTACTTC.